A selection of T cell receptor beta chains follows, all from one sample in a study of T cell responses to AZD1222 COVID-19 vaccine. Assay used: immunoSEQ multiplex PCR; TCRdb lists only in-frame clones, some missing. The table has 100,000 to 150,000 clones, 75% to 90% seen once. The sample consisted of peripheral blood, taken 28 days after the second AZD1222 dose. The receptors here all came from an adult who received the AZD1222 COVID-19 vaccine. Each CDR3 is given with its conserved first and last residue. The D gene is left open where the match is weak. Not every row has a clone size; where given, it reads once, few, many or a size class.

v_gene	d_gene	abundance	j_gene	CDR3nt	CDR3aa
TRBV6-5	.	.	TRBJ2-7	TGTGCCAGCAGCCGCTCCCCTGGCCAGGGGGGCGAGCAGTACTTC	CASSRSPGQGGEQYF
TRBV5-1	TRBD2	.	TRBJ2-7	TGCGCCAGCAGCTTGGTGTCGGCGGGAGTTGACGAGCAGTACTTC	CASSLVSAGVDEQYF
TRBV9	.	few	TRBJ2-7	TGTGCCAGCAGCGTATCAGGACTGAATTCCTACGAGCAGTACTTC	CASSVSGLNSYEQYF
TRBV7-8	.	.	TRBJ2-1	TGTGCCAGCAGCTTAGGTTCGGGTGAGGTATACAATGAGCAGTTCTTC	CASSLGSGEVYNEQFF
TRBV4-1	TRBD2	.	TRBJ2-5	TGCGCCAGCAGCACGACTAGCGGGACGGGGAGGGAGACCCAGTACTTC	CASSTTSGTGRETQYF
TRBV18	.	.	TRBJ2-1	TGTGCCAGCTCGGAAGGGGGGGGCGCGTACAATGAGCAGTTCTTC	CASSEGGGAYNEQFF
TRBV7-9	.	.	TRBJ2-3	TGTGCCAGCAGCTGGGACCTGCCCACAGATACGCAGTATTTT	CASSWDLPTDTQYF
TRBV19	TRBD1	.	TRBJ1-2	TGTGCCAGTAGTATCCGGACAGGTTATGGCTACACCTTC	CASSIRTGYGYTF
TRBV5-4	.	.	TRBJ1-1	TGTGCCAGCAGCGCCCGGGAGATTATGAACACTGAAGCTTTCTTT	CASSAREIMNTEAFF
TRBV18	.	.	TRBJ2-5	TGTGCCAGCTCACCACAAAGAGAGACCCAGTACTTC	CASSPQRETQYF
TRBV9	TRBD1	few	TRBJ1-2	TGTGCCAGCAGCGTAGAGCCGGGACAGGGGTATGGCTACACCTTC	CASSVEPGQGYGYTF
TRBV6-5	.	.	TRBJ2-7	TGTGCCAGCAGTTCTAACACGGACTCGCACGAGCAGTACTTC	CASSSNTDSHEQYF
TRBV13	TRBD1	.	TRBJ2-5	TGTGCCAGCAGCTCACAGGGGTCTGACGAGACCCAGTACTTC	CASSSQGSDETQYF
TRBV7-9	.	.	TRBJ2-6	TGTGCCAGCAGCTTAAGGGGACACCAAACTGGGGCCAACGTCCTGACTTTC	CASSLRGHQTGANVLTF
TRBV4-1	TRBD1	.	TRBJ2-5	TGCGCCAGCAGCTTCCGGGACAGCGCCCAAGAGACCCAGTACTTC	CASSFRDSAQETQYF
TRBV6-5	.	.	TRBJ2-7	TGTGCCAGCGGGACCGTCCCCTACGAGCAGTACTTC	CASGTVPYEQYF
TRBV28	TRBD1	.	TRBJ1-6	TGTGCCAGCAGTCAGGGGGCGAGGCCCCTCCACTTT	CASSQGARPLHF
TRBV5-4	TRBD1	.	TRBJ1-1	TGTGCCAGCACCCCCGGGGGCAGGGGGGGAAACACTGAAGCTTTCTTT	CASTPGGRGGNTEAFF
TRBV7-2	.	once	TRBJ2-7	TGTGCCAGCAGCTCTCCAACGAGTAGCGAGCAGTACTTC	CASSSPTSSEQYF
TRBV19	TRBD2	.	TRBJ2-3	TGTGCCAGTAGTACGGGACTAGTTCGCACAGATACGCAGTATTTT	CASSTGLVRTDTQYF
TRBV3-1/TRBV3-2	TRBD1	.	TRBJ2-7	TGTGCCAGCAGCCATTCACGGGACAGGGGATACGAGCAGTACTTC	CASSHSRDRGYEQYF
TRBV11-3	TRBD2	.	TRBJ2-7	TGTGCCAGCAGCTACAAAAGCGGGAGTCCCCACGAGCAGTACTTC	CASSYKSGSPHEQYF